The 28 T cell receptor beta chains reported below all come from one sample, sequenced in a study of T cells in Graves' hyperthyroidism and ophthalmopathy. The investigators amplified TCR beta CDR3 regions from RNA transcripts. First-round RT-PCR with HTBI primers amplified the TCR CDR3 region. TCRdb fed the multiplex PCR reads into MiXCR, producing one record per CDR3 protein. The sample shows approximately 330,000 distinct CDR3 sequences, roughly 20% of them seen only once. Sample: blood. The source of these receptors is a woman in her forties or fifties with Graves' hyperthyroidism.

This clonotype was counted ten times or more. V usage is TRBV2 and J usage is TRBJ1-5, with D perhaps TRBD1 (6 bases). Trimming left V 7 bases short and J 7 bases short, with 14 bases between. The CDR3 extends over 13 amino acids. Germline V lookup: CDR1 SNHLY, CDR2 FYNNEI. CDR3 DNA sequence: TGTGCCAGCAACATAGGGGGGTTACAGCCCCAGCATTTT. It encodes CASNIGGLQPQHF.

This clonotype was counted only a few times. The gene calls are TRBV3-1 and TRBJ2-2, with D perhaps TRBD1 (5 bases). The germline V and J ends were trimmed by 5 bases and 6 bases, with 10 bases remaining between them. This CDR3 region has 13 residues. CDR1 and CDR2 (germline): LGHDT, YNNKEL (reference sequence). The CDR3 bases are TGTGCCAGCAGCTTAGGGGTCGCCGGGGAGCTGTTTTTT. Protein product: CASSLGVAGELFF.

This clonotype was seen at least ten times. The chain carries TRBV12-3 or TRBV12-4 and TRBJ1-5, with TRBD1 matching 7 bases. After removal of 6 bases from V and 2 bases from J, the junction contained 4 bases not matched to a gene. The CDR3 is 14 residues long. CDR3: CASSFQGGNQPQHF. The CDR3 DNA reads TGTGCCAGCAGCTTCCAGGGGGGCAATCAGCCCCAGCATTTT.

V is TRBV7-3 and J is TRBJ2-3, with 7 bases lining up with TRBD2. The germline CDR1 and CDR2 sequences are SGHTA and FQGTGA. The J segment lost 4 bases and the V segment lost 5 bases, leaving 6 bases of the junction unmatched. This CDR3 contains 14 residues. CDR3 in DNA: TGTGCCAGCAGCCCGGTGGGGGGGTCAGATACGCAGTATTTT. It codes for CASSPVGGSDTQYF.

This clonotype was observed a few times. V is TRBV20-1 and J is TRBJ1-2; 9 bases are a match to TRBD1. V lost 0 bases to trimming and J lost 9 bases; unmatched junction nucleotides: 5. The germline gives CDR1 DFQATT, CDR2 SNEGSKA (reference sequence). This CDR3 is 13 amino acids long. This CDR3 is CSARDYRGQSYTF. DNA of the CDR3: TGCAGTGCTAGAGATTACAGGGGGCAAAGCTACACCTTC.

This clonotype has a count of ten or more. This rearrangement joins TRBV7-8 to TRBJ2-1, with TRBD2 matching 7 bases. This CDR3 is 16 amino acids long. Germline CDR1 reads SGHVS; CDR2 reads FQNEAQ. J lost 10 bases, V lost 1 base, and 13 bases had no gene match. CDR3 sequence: CASSLDELAPAGEQFF. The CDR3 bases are TGTGCCAGCAGCTTAGATGAACTAGCGCCCGCCGGGGAGCAGTTCTTC.

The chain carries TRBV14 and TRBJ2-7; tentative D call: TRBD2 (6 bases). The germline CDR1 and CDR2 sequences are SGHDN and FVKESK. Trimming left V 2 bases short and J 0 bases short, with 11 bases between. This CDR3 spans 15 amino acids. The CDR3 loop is CASSQIGSRSYEQYF. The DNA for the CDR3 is TGTGCCAGCAGCCAAATCGGGAGCCGCTCCTACGAGCAGTACTTC.

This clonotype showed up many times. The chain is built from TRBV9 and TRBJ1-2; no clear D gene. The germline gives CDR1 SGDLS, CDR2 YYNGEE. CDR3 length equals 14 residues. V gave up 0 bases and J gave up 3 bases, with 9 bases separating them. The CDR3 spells CASSVANLDYGYTF. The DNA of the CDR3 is TGTGCCAGCAGCGTAGCTAACCTTGACTATGGCTACACCTTC.

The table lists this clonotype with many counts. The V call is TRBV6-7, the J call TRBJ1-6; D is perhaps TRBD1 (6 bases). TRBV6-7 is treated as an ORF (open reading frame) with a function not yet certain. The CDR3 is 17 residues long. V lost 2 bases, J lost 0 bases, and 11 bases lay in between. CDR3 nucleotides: TGTGCCAGCAGTTACCGGACAGTGAGCTCCTATAATTCACCCCTCCACTTT. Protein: CASSYRTVSSYNSPLHF.

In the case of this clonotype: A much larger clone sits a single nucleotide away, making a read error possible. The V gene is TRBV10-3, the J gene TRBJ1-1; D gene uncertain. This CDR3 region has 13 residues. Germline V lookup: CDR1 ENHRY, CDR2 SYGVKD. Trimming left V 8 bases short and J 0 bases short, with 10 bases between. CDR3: CAIERSMNTEAFF. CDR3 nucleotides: TGTGCCATCGAGAGGAGTATGAACACTGAAGCTTTCTTT.

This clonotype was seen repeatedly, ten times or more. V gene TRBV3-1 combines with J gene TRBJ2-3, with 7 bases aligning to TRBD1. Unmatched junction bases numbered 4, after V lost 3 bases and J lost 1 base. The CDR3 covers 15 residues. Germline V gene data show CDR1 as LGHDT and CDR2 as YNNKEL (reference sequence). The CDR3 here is CASSQGTAGTDTQYF. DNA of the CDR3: TGTGCCAGCAGCCAGGGGACAGCCGGCACAGATACGCAGTATTTT.

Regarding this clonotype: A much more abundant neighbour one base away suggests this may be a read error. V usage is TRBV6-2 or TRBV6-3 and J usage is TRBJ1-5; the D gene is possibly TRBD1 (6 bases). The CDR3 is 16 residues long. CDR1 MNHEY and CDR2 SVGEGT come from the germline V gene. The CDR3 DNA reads TGTGTCACCGAGAGGGGGGGAATCGGCTCCAATCAGCCCCAGCATTTT. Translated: CVTERGGIGSNQPQHF.

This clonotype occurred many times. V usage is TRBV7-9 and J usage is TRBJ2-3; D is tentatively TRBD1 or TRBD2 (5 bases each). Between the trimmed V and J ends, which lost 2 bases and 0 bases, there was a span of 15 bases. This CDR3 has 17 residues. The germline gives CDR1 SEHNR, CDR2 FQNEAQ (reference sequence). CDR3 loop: CASSLILLEGSTDTQYF. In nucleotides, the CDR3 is TGTGCCAGCAGCTTAATCCTTCTCGAGGGGAGCACAGATACGCAGTATTTT.

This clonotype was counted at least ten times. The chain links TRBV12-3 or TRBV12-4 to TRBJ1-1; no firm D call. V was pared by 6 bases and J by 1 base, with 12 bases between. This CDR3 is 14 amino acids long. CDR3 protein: CASSPSVTNTEAFF. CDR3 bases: TGTGCCAGCAGCCCTTCGGTGACGAACACTGAAGCTTTCTTT.

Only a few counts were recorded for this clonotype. The CDR3 loop reads CASSHRGYDNYGYTF. The CDR3 DNA sequence: TGTGCCAGCAGCCACAGGGGCTATGATAACTATGGCTACACCTTC. The rearrangement joins TRBV5-8 to TRBJ1-2; 7 nucleotides align to TRBD1. V lost 4 bases to trimming and J lost 1 base; unmatched junction nucleotides: 7. The CDR3 spans 15 residues. The germline gives CDR1 SGHTS, CDR2 YDEGEE.

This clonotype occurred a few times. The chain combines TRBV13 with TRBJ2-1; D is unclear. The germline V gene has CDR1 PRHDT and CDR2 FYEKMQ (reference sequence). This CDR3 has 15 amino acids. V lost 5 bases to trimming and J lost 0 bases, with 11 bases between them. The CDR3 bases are TGTGCCAGCAGCCCCCGGACGGGCTCCTACAATGAGCAGTTCTTC. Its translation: CASSPRTGSYNEQFF.

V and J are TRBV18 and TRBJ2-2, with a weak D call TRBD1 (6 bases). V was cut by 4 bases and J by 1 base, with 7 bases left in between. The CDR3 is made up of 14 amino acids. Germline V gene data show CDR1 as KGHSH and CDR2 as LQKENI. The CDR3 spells CASSQTGNTGELFF. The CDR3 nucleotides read TGTGCCAGCTCACAGACAGGGAACACCGGGGAGCTGTTTTTT.

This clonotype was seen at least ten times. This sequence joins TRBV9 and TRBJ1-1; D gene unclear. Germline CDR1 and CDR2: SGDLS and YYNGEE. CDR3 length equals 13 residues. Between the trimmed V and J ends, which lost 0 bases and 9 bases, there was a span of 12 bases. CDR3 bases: TGTGCCAGCAGCGTAGCAAGTAAGGAAAAAGCTTTCTTT. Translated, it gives CASSVASKEKAFF. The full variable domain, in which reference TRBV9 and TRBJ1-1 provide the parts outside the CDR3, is DSGVTQTPKHLITATGQRVTLRCSPRSGDLSVYWYQQSLDQGLQFLIQYYNGEERAKGNILERFSAQQFPDLHSELNLSSLELGDSALYFCASSVASKEKAFFGQGTRLTVV.

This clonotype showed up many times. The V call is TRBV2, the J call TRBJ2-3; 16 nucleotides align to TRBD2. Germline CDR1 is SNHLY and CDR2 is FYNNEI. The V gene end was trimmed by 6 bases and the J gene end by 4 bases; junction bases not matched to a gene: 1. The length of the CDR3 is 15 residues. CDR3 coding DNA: TGTGCCAGCAGGGGGACTAGCGGGGGGGCAGATACGCAGTATTTT. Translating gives CASRGTSGGADTQYF. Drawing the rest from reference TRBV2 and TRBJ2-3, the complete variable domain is EPEVTQTPSHQVTQMGQEVILRCVPISNHLYFYWYRQILGQKVEFLVSFYNNEISEKSEIFDDQFSVERPDGSNFTLKIRSTKLEDSAMYFCASRGTSGGADTQYFGPGTRLTVL.

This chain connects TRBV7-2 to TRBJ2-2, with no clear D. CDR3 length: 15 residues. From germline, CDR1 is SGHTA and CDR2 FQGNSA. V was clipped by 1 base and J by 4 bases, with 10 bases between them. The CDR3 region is CASSLEATFTGELFF. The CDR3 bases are TGTGCCAGCAGCTTAGAGGCGACCTTCACCGGGGAGCTGTTTTTT.

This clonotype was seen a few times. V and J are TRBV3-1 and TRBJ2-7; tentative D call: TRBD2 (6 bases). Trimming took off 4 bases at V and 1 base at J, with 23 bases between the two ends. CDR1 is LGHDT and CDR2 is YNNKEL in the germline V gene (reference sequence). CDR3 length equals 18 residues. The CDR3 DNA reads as TGTGCCAGCAGCCCAGGTATGGGTTGGAGACTAGAATCCTACGAGCAGTACTTC. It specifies CASSPGMGWRLESYEQYF.

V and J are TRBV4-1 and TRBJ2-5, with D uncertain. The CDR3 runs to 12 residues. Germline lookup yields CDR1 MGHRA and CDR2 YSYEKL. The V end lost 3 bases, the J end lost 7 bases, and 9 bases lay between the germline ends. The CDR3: CASSQTGTTQYF. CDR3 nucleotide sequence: TGCGCCAGCAGCCAGACTGGAACGACCCAGTACTTC.

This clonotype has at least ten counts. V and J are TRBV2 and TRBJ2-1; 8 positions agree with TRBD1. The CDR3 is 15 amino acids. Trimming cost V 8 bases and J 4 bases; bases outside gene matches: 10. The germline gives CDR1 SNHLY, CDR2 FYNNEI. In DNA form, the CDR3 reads TGTGCCAGCCGCTCTCGACAGGGGATTTACAATGAGCAGTTCTTC. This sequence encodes CASRSRQGIYNEQFF.

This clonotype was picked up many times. The CDR3 DNA follows: TGTGCCAGCAGTGGAACAGGGCGTCCCTACAATGAGCAGTTCTTC. Translation gives CASSGTGRPYNEQFF. The V gene is TRBV2, the J gene TRBJ2-1; a weak D match, TRBD1 (6 bases). The V end was cut by 4 bases, the J end by 2 bases, with 12 bases between. The CDR3 contains 15 residues. Germline assignment: CDR1 SNHLY and CDR2 FYNNEI.

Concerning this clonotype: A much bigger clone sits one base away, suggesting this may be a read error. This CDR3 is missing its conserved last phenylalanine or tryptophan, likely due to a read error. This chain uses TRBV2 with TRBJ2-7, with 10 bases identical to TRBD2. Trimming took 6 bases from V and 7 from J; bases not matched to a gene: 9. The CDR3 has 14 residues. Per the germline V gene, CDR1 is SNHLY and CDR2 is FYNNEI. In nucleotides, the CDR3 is TGTGCCAGCAGCCTTACTAGCGGGATAAGTGAGCAGTACCTC. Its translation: CASSLTSGISEQYL.

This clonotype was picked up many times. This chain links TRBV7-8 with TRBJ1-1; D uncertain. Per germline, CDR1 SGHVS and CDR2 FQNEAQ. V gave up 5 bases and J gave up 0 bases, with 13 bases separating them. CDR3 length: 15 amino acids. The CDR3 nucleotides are TGTGCCAGCAGCCTGACGGACGGGTTGAACACTGAAGCTTTCTTT. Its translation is CASSLTDGLNTEAFF.

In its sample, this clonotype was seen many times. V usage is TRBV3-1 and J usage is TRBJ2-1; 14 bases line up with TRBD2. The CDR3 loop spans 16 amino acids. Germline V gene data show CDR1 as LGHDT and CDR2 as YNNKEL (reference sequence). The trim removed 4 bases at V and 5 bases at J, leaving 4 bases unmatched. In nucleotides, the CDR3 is TGTGCCAGCAGCCGGGGACTAGCGGGGGCCCACAATGAGCAGTTCTTC. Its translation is CASSRGLAGAHNEQFF.

The CDR3 bases are TGCGCCAGCAGCGTTGGACAGGGCCACGAGCAGTACTTC. Protein: CASSVGQGHEQYF. The V call is TRBV5-1, the J call TRBJ2-7; 8 bases align to TRBD1. Germline CDR1 and CDR2: SGHRS and YFSETQ. CDR3 length: 13 residues. V lost 4 bases and J lost 5; bases outside the gene matches: 5.